This TCR beta chain came from a study of T-cell reconstitution after alpha-beta-depleted transplantation in children. The V end was cut by 0 bases, the J end by 7 bases, with 8 bases between. The CDR3 loop spans 13 amino acids. Germline V lookup: CDR1 SGHRS, CDR2 YFSETQ. The authors prepared the TCRbeta library with unique molecular identifiers. MiXCR, run by TCRdb on the PCR reads, gives a single entry per CDR3 protein. The table records over 550,000 distinct CDR3 sequences, 8% to 11% of them present only once. This specimen consisted of PBMCs from the stem cell graft donor, obtained from the stem cell graft. The sequence was obtained from a human donor who donated a stem cell graft to a child with acute myeloid leukemia. This rearrangement joins TRBV5-1 to TRBJ2-1; D unclear. The CDR3 sequence: CASSLVSVNEQFF. In nucleotides, the CDR3 is TGCGCCAGCAGCTTGGTGTCGGTAAATGAGCAGTTCTTC. Based on the CDR3 plus reference TRBV5-1 and TRBJ2-1, the full variable domain is KAGVTQTPRYLIKTRGQQVTLSCSPISGHRSVSWYQQTPGQGLQFLFEYFSETQRNKGNFPGRFSGRQFSNSRSEMNVSTLELGDSALYLCASSLVSVNEQFFGPGTRLTVL.